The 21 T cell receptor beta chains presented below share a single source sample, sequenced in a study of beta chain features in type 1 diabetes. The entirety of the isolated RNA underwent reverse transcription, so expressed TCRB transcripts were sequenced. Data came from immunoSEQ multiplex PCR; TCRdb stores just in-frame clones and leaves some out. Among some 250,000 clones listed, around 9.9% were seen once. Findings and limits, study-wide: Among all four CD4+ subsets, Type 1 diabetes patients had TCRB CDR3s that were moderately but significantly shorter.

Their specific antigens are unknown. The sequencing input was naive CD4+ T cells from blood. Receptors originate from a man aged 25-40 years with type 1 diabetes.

The CDR3 DNA sequence: TGTGCCAGCAGCTCGGGATCAGATACGCAGTATTTT. Translating gives CASSSGSDTQYF. The J gene is TRBJ2-3, the V gene TRBV7-2; D is perhaps TRBD2 (5 bases). The CDR3 spans 12 residues. V lost 4 bases, J lost 4 bases, and 6 bases lay in between. The germline gives CDR1 SGHTA, CDR2 FQGNSA.

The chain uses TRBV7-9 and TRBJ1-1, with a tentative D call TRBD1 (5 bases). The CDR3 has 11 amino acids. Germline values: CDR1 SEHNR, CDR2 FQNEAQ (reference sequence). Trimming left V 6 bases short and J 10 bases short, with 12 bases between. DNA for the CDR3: TGTGCCAGCAGTCAAGGGGATTTAGCTTTCTTT. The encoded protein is CASSQGDLAFF. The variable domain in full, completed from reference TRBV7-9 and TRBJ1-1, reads DTGVSQNPRHKITKRGQNVTFRCDPISEHNRLYWYRQTLGQGPEFLTYFQNEAQLEKSRLLSDRFSAERPKGSFSTLEIQRTEQGDSAMYLCASSQGDLAFFGQGTRLTVV.

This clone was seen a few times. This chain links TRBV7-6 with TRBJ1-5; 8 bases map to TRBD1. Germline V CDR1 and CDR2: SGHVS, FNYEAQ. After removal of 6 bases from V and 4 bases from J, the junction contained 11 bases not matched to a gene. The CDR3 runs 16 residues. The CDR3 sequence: CASSPTGDMINQPQHF. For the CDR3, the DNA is TGTGCCAGCAGTCCGACAGGGGACATGATTAATCAGCCCCAGCATTTT.

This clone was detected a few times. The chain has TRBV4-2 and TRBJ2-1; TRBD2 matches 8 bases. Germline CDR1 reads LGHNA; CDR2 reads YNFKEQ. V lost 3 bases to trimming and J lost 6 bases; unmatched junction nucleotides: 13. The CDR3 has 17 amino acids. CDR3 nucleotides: TGTGCCAGCAGCCAGGCCTCGCGGGGGGTCGAGGGCAATGAGCAGTTCTTC. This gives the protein CASSQASRGVEGNEQFF.

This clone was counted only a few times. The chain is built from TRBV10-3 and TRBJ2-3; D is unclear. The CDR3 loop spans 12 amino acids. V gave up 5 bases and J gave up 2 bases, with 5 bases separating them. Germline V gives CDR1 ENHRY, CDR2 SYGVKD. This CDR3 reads CAISNITDTQYF. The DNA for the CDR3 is TGTGCCATCAGTAATATCACAGATACGCAGTATTTT.

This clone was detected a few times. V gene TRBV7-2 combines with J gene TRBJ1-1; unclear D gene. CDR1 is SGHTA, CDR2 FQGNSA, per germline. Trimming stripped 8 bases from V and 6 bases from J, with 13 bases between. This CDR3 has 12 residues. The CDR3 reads CASGRGSSEAFF. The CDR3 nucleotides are TGTGCCAGCGGGCGGGGTAGTTCTGAAGCTTTCTTT.

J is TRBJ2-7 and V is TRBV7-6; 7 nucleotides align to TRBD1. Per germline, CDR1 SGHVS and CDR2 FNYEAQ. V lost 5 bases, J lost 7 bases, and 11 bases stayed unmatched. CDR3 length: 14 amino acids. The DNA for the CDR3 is TGTGCCAGCAGCCCCGGGACAGCTATGGGTGAGCAGTACTTC. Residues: CASSPGTAMGEQYF.

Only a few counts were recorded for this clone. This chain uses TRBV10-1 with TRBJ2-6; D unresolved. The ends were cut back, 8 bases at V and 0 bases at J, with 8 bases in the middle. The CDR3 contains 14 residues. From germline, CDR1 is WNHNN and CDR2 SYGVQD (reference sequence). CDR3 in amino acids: CASSGNSGANVLTF. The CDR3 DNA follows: TGCGCCAGCTCCGGTAACTCTGGGGCCAACGTCCTGACTTTC.

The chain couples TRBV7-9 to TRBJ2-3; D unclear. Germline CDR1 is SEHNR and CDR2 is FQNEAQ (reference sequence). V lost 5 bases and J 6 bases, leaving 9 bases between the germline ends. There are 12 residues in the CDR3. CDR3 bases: TGTGCCAGCAGCCCTTCGGGTGATACGCAGTATTTT. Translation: CASSPSGDTQYF. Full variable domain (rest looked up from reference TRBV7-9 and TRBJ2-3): DTGVSQNPRHKITKRGQNVTFRCDPISEHNRLYWYRQTLGQGPEFLTYFQNEAQLEKSRLLSDRFSAERPKGSFSTLEIQRTEQGDSAMYLCASSPSGDTQYFGPGTRLTVL.

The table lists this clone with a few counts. The CDR3: CASSLSGTYNEQFF. As DNA, the CDR3 is TGCGCCAGCAGCTTAAGCGGAACCTACAATGAGCAGTTCTTC. The chain employs TRBV5-1 and TRBJ2-1; D might be TRBD2 (5 bases). The CDR3 totals 14 residues. Looked up from germline, CDR1 is SGHRS and CDR2 is YFSETQ. Trimming left V 2 bases short and J 2 bases short, with 8 bases between.

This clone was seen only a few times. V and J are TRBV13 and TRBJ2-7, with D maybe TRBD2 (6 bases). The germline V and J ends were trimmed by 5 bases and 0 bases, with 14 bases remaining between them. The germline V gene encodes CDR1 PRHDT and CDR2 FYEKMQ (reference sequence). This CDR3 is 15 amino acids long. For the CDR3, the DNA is TGTGCCAGCAGCATGCGCGGGACTGACTCCTACGAGCAGTACTTC. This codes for CASSMRGTDSYEQYF. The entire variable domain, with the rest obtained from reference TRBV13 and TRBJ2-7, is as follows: AAGVIQSPRHLIKEKRETATLKCYPIPRHDTVYWYQQGPGQDPQFLISFYEKMQSDKGSIPDRFSAQQFSDYHSELNMSSLELGDSALYFCASSMRGTDSYEQYFGPGTRLTVT.

CDR3 in amino acids: CASSTGTFNSPLHF. The CDR3 region has the DNA TGCGCCAGCAGCACCGGGACTTTTAATTCACCCCTCCACTTT. This rearrangement joins TRBV5-1 to TRBJ1-6; weak D call: TRBD1 (5 bases). V dropped 4 bases and J dropped 6 bases, with 11 bases sitting between them. Germline assignment: CDR1 SGHRS and CDR2 YFSETQ. There are 14 residues in the CDR3.

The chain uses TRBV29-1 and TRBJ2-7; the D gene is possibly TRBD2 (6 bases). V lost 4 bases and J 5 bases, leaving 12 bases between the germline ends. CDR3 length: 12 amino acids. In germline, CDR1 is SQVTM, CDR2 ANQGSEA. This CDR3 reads CSVALGGNEQYF. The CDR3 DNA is TGCAGCGTTGCATTGGGAGGTAACGAGCAGTACTTC.

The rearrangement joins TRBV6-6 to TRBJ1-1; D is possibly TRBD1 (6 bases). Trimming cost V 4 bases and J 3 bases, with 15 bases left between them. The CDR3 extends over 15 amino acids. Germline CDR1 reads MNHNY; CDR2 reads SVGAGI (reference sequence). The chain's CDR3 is CASSSTGTSDTEAFF. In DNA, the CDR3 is TGTGCCAGCAGTTCAACCGGGACAAGTGACACTGAAGCTTTCTTT.

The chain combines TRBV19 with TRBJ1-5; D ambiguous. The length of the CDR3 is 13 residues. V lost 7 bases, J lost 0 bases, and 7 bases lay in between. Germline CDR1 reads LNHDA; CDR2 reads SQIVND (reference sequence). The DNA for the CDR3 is TGTGCCAGTAAGACGGGTAGCAATCAGCCCCAGCATTTT. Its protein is CASKTGSNQPQHF.

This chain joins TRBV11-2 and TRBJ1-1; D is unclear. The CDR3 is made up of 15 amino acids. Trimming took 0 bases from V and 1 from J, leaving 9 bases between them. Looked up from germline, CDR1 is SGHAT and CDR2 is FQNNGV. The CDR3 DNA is TGTGCCAGCAGCTTAGATGAGGGTCGGAACACTGAAGCTTTCTTT. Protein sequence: CASSLDEGRNTEAFF.

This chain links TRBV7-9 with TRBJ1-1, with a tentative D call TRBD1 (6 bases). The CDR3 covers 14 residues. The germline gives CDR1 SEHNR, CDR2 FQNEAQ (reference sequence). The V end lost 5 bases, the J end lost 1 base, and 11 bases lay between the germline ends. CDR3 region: CASSRRTENTEAFF. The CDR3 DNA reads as TGTGCCAGCAGCCGCCGGACAGAGAACACTGAAGCTTTCTTT.

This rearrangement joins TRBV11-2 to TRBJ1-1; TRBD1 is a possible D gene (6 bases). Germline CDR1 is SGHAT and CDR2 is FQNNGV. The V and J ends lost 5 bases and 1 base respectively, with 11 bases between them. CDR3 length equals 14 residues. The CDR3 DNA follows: TGTGCCAGCAGCCCCCGGACAGCGAACACTGAAGCTTTCTTT. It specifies CASSPRTANTEAFF.

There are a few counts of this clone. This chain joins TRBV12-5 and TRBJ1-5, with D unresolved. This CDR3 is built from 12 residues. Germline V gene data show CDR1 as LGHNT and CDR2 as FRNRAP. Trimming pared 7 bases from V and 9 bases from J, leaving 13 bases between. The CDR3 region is CASAAPGSPQHF. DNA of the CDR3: TGTGCTAGTGCCGCCCCGGGGTCGCCCCAGCATTTT.

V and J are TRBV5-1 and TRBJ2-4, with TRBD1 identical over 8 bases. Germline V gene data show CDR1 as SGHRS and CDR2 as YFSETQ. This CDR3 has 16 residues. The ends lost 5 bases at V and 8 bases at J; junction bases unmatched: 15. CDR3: CASRRGQVSARDIQYF. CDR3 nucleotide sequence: TGCGCCAGCAGGAGGGGACAGGTTTCGGCCAGGGACATTCAGTACTTC.

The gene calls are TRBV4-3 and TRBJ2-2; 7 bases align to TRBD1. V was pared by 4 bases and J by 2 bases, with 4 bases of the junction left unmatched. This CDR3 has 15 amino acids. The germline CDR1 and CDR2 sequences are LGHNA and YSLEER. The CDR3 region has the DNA TGCGCCAGCAGCCGACAGGGTATCAACACCGGGGAGCTGTTTTTT. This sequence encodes CASSRQGINTGELFF.